The 5 T cell receptor beta chains reported below all come from one sample, sequenced in a study of regulatory T cells in long-lasting Graves disease. Researchers made TCR beta libraries by using iRepertoire HTBI primers and running Arm-PCR on CDR3 regions. MiXCR, applied by TCRdb to the multiplex PCR reads, yields one record per CDR3 protein. The sample holds some 600,000 distinct CDR3 sequences; about 16% are singletons and the top ten take approximately 12%. The sample's time point: newly diagnosed GD, antithyroid drugs for less than 3 months. PBMC-extracted RNA yielded the TCR library. A further study also used this sample, focusing on T cells in Graves' hyperthyroidism and ophthalmopathy.

This material consisted of peripheral blood mononuclear cells (PBMCs), taken at new diagnosis, from a patient treated with antithyroid drugs. The receptor source for this set is a man aged 18-30 years with Graves disease.

The genes are TRBV11-2 and TRBJ2-1; 8 bases line up with TRBD2. The V segment lost 3 bases and the J segment 4 bases; nucleotides outside the gene matches: 8. Germline CDR1 is SGHAT and CDR2 is FQNNGV. The CDR3 length is 16 residues. This CDR3 is CASSFGSSGSYNEQFF. As DNA, the CDR3 is TGTGCCAGCAGCTTCGGATCTAGCGGGTCTTACAATGAGCAGTTCTTC.

This clonotype was seen only a few times. The genes are TRBV15 and TRBJ1-1; no definite D call. This CDR3 is built from 12 residues. The germline gives CDR1 LNHNV, CDR2 YYDKDF (reference sequence). Trimming pared 9 bases from V and 0 bases from J, leaving 8 bases between. The CDR3 sequence is CATSHMNTEAFF. Written as DNA, the CDR3 is TGTGCCACAAGTCATATGAACACTGAAGCTTTCTTT.

The rearrangement links TRBV20-1 to TRBJ1-1, with D possibly TRBD1 on 5 matching bases. The CDR3 is made up of 12 amino acids. CDR1 and CDR2 (germline): DFQATT, SNEGSKA (reference sequence). Trimming took 4 bases from V and 3 from J, leaving 9 bases between them. The CDR3 nucleotides are TGCAGTGCTAACAGGCGCCACACTGAAGCTTTCTTT. Protein: CSANRRHTEAFF.

The table lists this clonotype with many counts. V is TRBV18 and J is TRBJ2-3, with 15 bases fitting TRBD2. CDR1 is KGHSH and CDR2 is LQKENI in the germline V gene. The junction had 9 bases not matched to a gene; V was cut back by 7 bases and J by 4 bases. The CDR3 loop spans 17 amino acids. The CDR3 DNA reads TGTGCCAGCTTCGCCGGGACTAGCGGGAGGTCCCCAGATACGCAGTATTTT. It is translated as CASFAGTSGRSPDTQYF.

The sample holds a few counts of this clonotype. This may come from a read error, since a much larger clone is one base off. This chain links TRBV24-1 with TRBJ2-4; D gene unclear. CDR1 and CDR2 from the germline V gene are KGHDR and SFDVKD. V gave up 6 bases and J gave up 0 bases, with 5 bases separating them. CDR3 length: 13 amino acids. CDR3 DNA sequence: TGTGCCACCAGTTTAATAGCCAAAAACATTCAGTACTTC. Its translation: CATSLIAKNIQYF.